This T cell receptor (beta chain) was profiled in a study of graft-versus-host responses after intestinal transplantation. In the study overall: Each recipient received anti-thymocyte globulin induction, then tacrolimus and steroids for around three years. Study-level findings and limits: Some GvH clones appeared in ileal mucosa or blood before recipient bone marrow. Early post-transplant falls in HvG clones accompanied the peak levels of circulating GvH clones.

This CDR3 has 16 amino acids. Germline CDR1 is MNHEY and CDR2 is SVGAGI. The junction had 6 bases not matched to a gene; V was cut back by 0 bases and J by 4 bases. This clone was recorded only once. Its matching antigen is unknown. The method was immunoSEQ multiplex PCR; TCRdb's version includes in-frame clones alone and lacks a portion of them. The sample lists about 70,000 clones, less than 95% occurring once. Specimen: unstimulated CD8+ T cells sorted from spleen or lymph node cells, collected before intestinal transplant. The chain employs TRBV6-5 and TRBJ1-2; 9 bases agree with TRBD1. The TCR originated in a human donor who received an intestinal transplant. The CDR3 DNA follows: TGTGCCAGCAGTTACTCTCCTGGACAGGGGATCTATGGCTACACCTTC. Translated, it gives CASSYSPGQGIYGYTF.